This TCR beta chain was observed in a study of T cell responses to AZD1222 COVID-19 vaccine. Study-wide findings and caveats: Clonal diversity was possibly underestimated; the donors were predominantly white British and more often female. An increase in Spike-specific TCR breadth and depth was observed after two AZD1222 doses. Repertoires were sampled only after the peak T cell response. Researchers report vaccine-associated CD4 TCRs spanning spike, with dominance at 160-218 and 743-854.

The method was immunoSEQ multiplex PCR; TCRdb's version includes in-frame clones alone and lacks a portion of them. Of some 130,000 clones in the sample, 85% were seen once. Trimming shortened V by 4 bases and J by 4 bases, and 21 bases separated the two germline ends. The V gene's germline CDR1 is SGHKS and CDR2 YYEKEE (reference sequence). The CDR3 loop spans 18 amino acids. With regard to this clone: Its cognate antigen is unknown.

The specimen comprised peripheral blood, sampled 28 days after the second dose of the MenACWY control vaccine. This sequence joins TRBV5-5 and TRBJ1-6, with D maybe TRBD1 (5 bases). The TCR originated in an adult who received the MenACWY meningococcal vaccine as a control. CDR3 in amino acids: CASSTLGASQSYNSPLHF. DNA of the CDR3: TGTGCCAGCAGCACCCTAGGGGCCTCTCAGAGTTATAATTCACCCCTCCACTTT.